The TCR beta chain described here comes from a study of shared clonotypes between healthy human individuals. Study-wide results and limits: Sharing of clonotypes among donors was expected to vary with sequencing depth. The naive CD4 repertoires of a few donors were compared, and roughly 5.1% of clonotypes were shared. Non-shared clonotypes showed lower generation probabilities than clonotypes common to all four donors.

Sorted subsets were amplified in replicate PCRs using approximately 200 ng DNA, about 30,000 T cell genomes. Using immunoSEQ multiplex PCR, the repertoire was profiled, and TCRdb retains in-frame clones only, with some absent. Here the sample spans around 300,000 clones, roughly 87% being singletons. Note on this clone: Its antigen remains unknown.

CDR1 SEHNR and CDR2 FQNEAQ come from the germline V gene (reference sequence). Trimming took 0 bases from V and 6 from J, leaving 11 bases between them. The CDR3 totals 14 residues. The receptor was isolated from a man aged 18 to 29 in good health. The V call is TRBV7-9, the J call TRBJ1-1, with no clear D. Sequenced input: memory CD8+ T cells sorted from blood. Sample subset: CD45RO+ cells pooled with CCR7-negative TemRA cells. Written as DNA, the CDR3 is TGTGCCAGCAGCTTAGCGGGCGGTCCCCCTGAAGCTTTCTTT. Translated, it gives CASSLAGGPPEAFF.